The clone carrying this TCR beta chain came up a few times. The antigen is unknown. The CDR3 has 13 residues. Trimming shortened V by 5 bases and J by 6 bases, and 11 bases separated the two germline ends. The data originate from a study of T-cell reconstitution after alpha-beta-depleted transplantation in children. Study conclusions and caveats: It was surviving recipient T cells and thymic progenitors that gave some patients high TCRbeta diversity at day 60. Hyperexpanded clones declined; after one year, newly produced T cells mostly supplied diversity. Reportedly, only several hundred clones from non-depleted graft cells drove alpha-beta T-cell counts at about two months.

During its preparation, the TCRbeta library received unique molecular identifiers. TCRdb itself ran the PCR reads through MiXCR, one entry per CDR3 protein. In the table there are 100,000 to 150,000 distinct CDR3 sequences, about 23% of which are singletons. Sequencing used PBMCs, mostly from graft donor cells, obtained 180 days after TCRalphabeta/CD19-depleted stem cell transplant. V and J are TRBV12-3 or TRBV12-4 and TRBJ2-1; maybe TRBD2 (6 bases). This TCR was recovered from a male patient aged 2-9 years who had a stem cell transplant for chronic granulomatous disease, so the T cells may come from the graft donor. The CDR3 reads CASSLRGTNEQFF. CDR3 bases: TGTGCCAGCAGTCTCCGGGGGACCAATGAGCAGTTCTTC.